This T cell receptor (beta chain) was sequenced during a study of cytomegalovirus exposure and HLA in healthy donors. The PCR made use of 60 Vbeta and 13 Jbeta primers. Measured with immunoSEQ multiplex PCR; TCRdb has only the in-frame clones, and not every one. The sample includes some 180,000 clones, just over 75% of them seen just once. Samples came from healthy bone marrow donors. Study-wide points: Later, an analysis found that common viral pathogens appeared to be linked with several of the most significant clusters. TCR beta chains numbering more than 150 were designated cytomegalovirus-associated. Indistinguishability led to the exclusion of some V segments, TRBV6-2 and TRBV6-3 included.

This clone was counted only a few times. As yet, its antigen is unknown. CDR1 is SNHLY and CDR2 is FYNNEI in the germline V gene. With V trimmed by 6 bases and J by 2 bases, 10 bases remained unmatched. The CDR3 contains 17 residues. The specimen sequenced was PBMCs. The clonotype comes from a woman aged 55-69 years in good health and CMV-seropositive. V and J are TRBV2 and TRBJ2-3; 11 bases line up with TRBD2. CDR3 protein: CASSSGTSGLATDTQYF. Here the CDR3 DNA reads TGTGCCAGCAGCTCCGGGACTAGCGGCCTAGCCACAGATACGCAGTATTTT.